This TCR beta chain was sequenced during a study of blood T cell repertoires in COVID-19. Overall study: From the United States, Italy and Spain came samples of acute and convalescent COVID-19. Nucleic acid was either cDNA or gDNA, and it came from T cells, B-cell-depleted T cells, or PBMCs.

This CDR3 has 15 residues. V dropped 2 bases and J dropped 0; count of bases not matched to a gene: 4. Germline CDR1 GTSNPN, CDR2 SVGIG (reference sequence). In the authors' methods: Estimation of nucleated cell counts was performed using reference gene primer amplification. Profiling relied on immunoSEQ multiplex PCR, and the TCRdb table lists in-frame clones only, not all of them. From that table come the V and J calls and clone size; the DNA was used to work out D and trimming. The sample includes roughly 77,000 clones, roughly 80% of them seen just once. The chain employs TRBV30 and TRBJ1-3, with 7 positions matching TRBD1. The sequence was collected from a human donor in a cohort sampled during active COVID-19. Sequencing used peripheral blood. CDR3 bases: TGTGCCTGGAGTCTGGGACAGACCTCTGGAAACACCATATATTTT. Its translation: CAWSLGQTSGNTIYF.